Below, 21 T cell receptor beta chains from the same sample are listed, as sequenced in a study of beta chain features in type 1 diabetes. Study findings and constraints: The study found moderately but significantly shorter TCRB CDR3s in all four CD4+ subsets of Type 1 diabetes patients.

These receptors have no known antigen. Every bit of the isolated RNA underwent reverse transcription, so sequencing read expressed TCRB transcripts. Generated by immunoSEQ multiplex PCR, the TCRdb table keeps only in-frame clones and is missing some. Here the sample spans 600,000 to 700,000 clones, roughly 12% being singletons. The sequencing input was naive CD4+ T cells from blood. The receptors were gathered from a man younger than 40 with type 1 diabetes.

This clone was seen a handful of times. The V and J genes are TRBV9 and TRBJ1-3; D might be TRBD1 (5 bases). Germline V lookup: CDR1 SGDLS, CDR2 YYNGEE. Trimming took 4 bases from V and 6 from J, leaving 17 bases between them. The CDR3 contains 15 residues. The CDR3 coding sequence is TGTGCCAGCAGCCCCTTGACGGGGGGAATAAACACCATATATTTT. Its protein is CASSPLTGGINTIYF.

This clone was seen a few times. V and J are TRBV5-4 and TRBJ2-5; D may be TRBD2 (6 bases). CDR1 is SGHNT and CDR2 is YYREEE in the germline V gene (reference sequence). This CDR3 has 14 amino acids. Trimming cost V 6 bases and J 2 bases, with 14 bases left between them. The CDR3: CASTSLAAQETQYF. The CDR3 nucleotides are TGTGCCAGCACCTCACTAGCAGCACAAGAGACCCAGTACTTC.

The chain uses TRBV4-2 and TRBJ1-4; 7 nucleotides agree with TRBD1. The V gene's germline CDR1 is LGHNA and CDR2 YNFKEQ. This CDR3 contains 16 residues. The J segment lost 7 bases and the V segment lost 2 bases, leaving 10 bases of the junction unmatched. CDR3 bases: TGTGCCAGCAGCCAACGTCTGGGGCAGGGGGGTGAAAAACTGTTTTTT. As protein: CASSQRLGQGGEKLFF.

The rearrangement joins TRBV7-9 to TRBJ2-3, with D possibly being TRBD1 or TRBD2 (6 bases each). Trimming stripped 2 bases from V and 2 bases from J, with 11 bases between. This CDR3 has 15 amino acids. The germline gives CDR1 SEHNR, CDR2 FQNEAQ (reference sequence). The CDR3 loop reads CASSLRGDLTDTQYF. CDR3 bases: TGTGCCAGCAGCTTAAGGGGGGATCTCACAGATACGCAGTATTTT.

The chain uses TRBV5-6 and TRBJ1-5; no reliable D call. Germline lookup yields CDR1 SGHDT and CDR2 YYEEEE. This CDR3 comprises 15 residues. The V gene lost 0 bases and the J gene lost 5 bases, with 12 bases spanning the gap. CDR3 in amino acids: CASSLGLGWDQPQHF. CDR3 nucleotide sequence: TGTGCCAGCAGCTTGGGATTGGGTTGGGATCAGCCCCAGCATTTT.

This chain joins TRBV28 and TRBJ1-4; D not resolved. Between the trimmed V and J ends, which lost 3 bases and 7 bases, there was a span of 6 bases. Germline V gene sequence: CDR1 MDHEN, CDR2 SYDVKM. CDR3 length: 12 amino acids. The CDR3 here is CASSFIGEKLFF. DNA of the CDR3: TGTGCCAGCAGTTTTATTGGTGAAAAACTGTTTTTT.

Here the CDR3 reads CASSQPGQGLTGELFF. CDR3 sequence (DNA): TGTGCCAGCAGCCAACCGGGACAGGGGCTCACCGGGGAGCTGTTTTTT. The rearrangement links TRBV28 to TRBJ2-2; 10 bases match TRBD1. The V gene end was trimmed by 6 bases and the J gene end by 4 bases; junction bases not matched to a gene: 8. CDR1 is MDHEN, CDR2 SYDVKM, per germline. This CDR3 comprises 16 residues.

J is TRBJ2-4 and V is TRBV15; TRBD2 matches 12 bases. The CDR3 totals 20 residues. Germline lookup yields CDR1 LNHNV and CDR2 YYDKDF (reference sequence). After removal of 0 bases from V and 0 bases from J, the junction contained 9 bases not matched to a gene. This CDR3 is CATSREVASGGALAKNIQYF. The DNA of the CDR3 is TGTGCCACCAGCAGAGAGGTCGCTAGCGGGGGGGCTCTAGCCAAAAACATTCAGTACTTC.

This clone was picked up a small number of times. CDR3 bases: TGCAGCGTCACCAGGGGTTTGACGGGACGGATTACCTACGAGCAGTACTTC. This codes for CSVTRGLTGRITYEQYF. The chain has TRBV29-1 and TRBJ2-7; a weak D match, TRBD1 (6 bases). The CDR3 runs to 17 residues. From germline, CDR1 is SQVTM and CDR2 ANQGSEA. With 6 bases removed from V and 2 bases from J, the gap between germline ends came to 26 bases.

The chain links TRBV2 to TRBJ2-1; 8 positions agree with TRBD1. Trimming took 4 bases from V and 7 from J; bases not matched to a gene: 6. The CDR3 is made up of 14 amino acids. Germline CDR1 is SNHLY and CDR2 is FYNNEI. Here the CDR3 DNA reads TGTGCCAGCAGTGTAAGGACAGGGATAAATGAGCAGTTCTTC. Protein: CASSVRTGINEQFF.

V gene TRBV11-3 combines with J gene TRBJ2-7, with D hard to call. CDR3 length equals 15 residues. V lost 0 bases, J lost 5 bases, and 14 bases lay in between. Germline V lookup: CDR1 SGHNT, CDR2 YENEEA. This chain's CDR3 is CASSLDGETFHEQYF. The DNA for the CDR3 is TGTGCCAGCAGCTTAGACGGCGAAACGTTCCACGAGCAGTACTTC.

This chain uses TRBV2 with TRBJ1-6; D unresolved. The CDR3 is 12 amino acids. Germline-derived CDR1 and CDR2 are SNHLY and FYNNEI. Trimming stripped 6 bases from V and 13 bases from J, with 13 bases between. The CDR3 DNA reads TGTGCCAGCAGCGAGACCGGTAGGCCCCTCCACTTT. Translated, it gives CASSETGRPLHF. Together with reference TRBV2 and TRBJ1-6, the CDR3 gives the full variable domain: EPEVTQTPSHQVTQMGQEVILRCVPISNHLYFYWYRQILGQKVEFLVSFYNNEISEKSEIFDDQFSVERPDGSNFTLKIRSTKLEDSAMYFCASSETGRPLHFGNGTRLTVT.

The chain has TRBV7-6 and TRBJ1-6, with 7 bases fitting TRBD1. The germline V gene encodes CDR1 SGHVS and CDR2 FNYEAQ. With V trimmed by 6 bases and J by 0 bases, 14 bases remained unmatched. The CDR3 contains 19 residues. The CDR3 bases are TGTGCCAGCAGGAAGGCTGCACCGGGACAGAGCTCCTATAATTCACCCCTCCACTTT. It translates to CASRKAAPGQSSYNSPLHF.

The chain couples TRBV7-2 to TRBJ1-3; D unclear. CDR3 length: 16 amino acids. V was pared by 5 bases and J by 0 bases, with 14 bases between. Germline V gives CDR1 SGHTA, CDR2 FQGNSA. In DNA, the CDR3 is TGTGCCAGCAGCCCGGGCGGCGGGCTCTCTGGAAACACCATATATTTT. It yields the protein CASSPGGGLSGNTIYF.

A few counts support this clone. The rearrangement links TRBV18 to TRBJ1-4; weak D call: TRBD1 (5 bases). The CDR3 loop spans 15 amino acids. Germline values: CDR1 KGHSH, CDR2 LQKENI. Trimming removed 4 bases from V and 5 bases from J, with 14 bases in between. Here the CDR3 reads CASSQVTGQNEKLFF. As DNA, the CDR3 is TGTGCCAGCTCACAAGTAACGGGGCAGAATGAAAAACTGTTTTTT.

This clone has more than one count but fewer than ten. The chain uses TRBV7-9 and TRBJ1-1, with D unclear. The CDR3 spans 14 residues. Germline V CDR1 and CDR2: SEHNR, FQNEAQ (reference sequence). V gave up 1 base and J gave up 8 bases, with 14 bases separating them. In DNA, the CDR3 is TGTGCCAGCAGCTTAGAGGGCCACTCCGGAGAAGCTTTCTTT. This codes for CASSLEGHSGEAFF.

In its sample, this clone was seen a few times. This chain connects TRBV27 to TRBJ1-6, with 10 positions matching TRBD1. Germline CDR1 reads MNHEY; CDR2 reads SMNVEV (reference sequence). The CDR3 runs to 14 residues. The V segment lost 7 bases and the J segment 8 bases; nucleotides outside the gene matches: 5. This chain's CDR3 is CASTPGTGDSPLHF. The CDR3 DNA is TGTGCCAGCACCCCCGGGACAGGGGATTCACCCCTCCACTTT.

This rearrangement joins TRBV5-1 to TRBJ2-1; a possible D gene is TRBD2 (6 bases). CDR3 length equals 14 residues. In germline, CDR1 is SGHRS, CDR2 YFSETQ. V lost 3 bases and J lost 5, with 12 bases in between. In DNA form, the CDR3 reads TGCGCCAGCAGCTCGGGAGCCTCGGACAATGAGCAGTTCTTC. Amino acids: CASSSGASDNEQFF.

The genes are TRBV5-6 and TRBJ1-2; D gene ambiguous. V was cut by 0 bases and J by 8 bases, with 14 bases left in between. CDR1 and CDR2 from the germline V gene are SGHDT and YYEEEE. This CDR3 has 14 residues. Written as DNA, the CDR3 is TGTGCCAGCAGCTTGGGCCAAGGATCGGCGGGCTACACCTTC. This gives the protein CASSLGQGSAGYTF.

This clone has more than one count but fewer than ten. The CDR3 DNA sequence: TGTGCCAGCAGCTTAGGGGCTGACTCTGGGGCCAACGTCCTGACTTTC. Translating gives CASSLGADSGANVLTF. The rearrangement links TRBV7-9 to TRBJ2-6; D is undetermined. Germline V gene sequence: CDR1 SEHNR, CDR2 FQNEAQ (reference sequence). The CDR3 runs to 16 residues. Trimming removed 1 base at V and 0 bases at J, with 7 bases between.

The rearrangement uses TRBV19 and TRBJ2-7; no reliable D call. Germline V lookup: CDR1 LNHDA, CDR2 SQIVND (reference sequence). Trimming pared 3 bases from V and 4 bases from J, leaving 16 bases between. The CDR3 has 15 residues. The CDR3 DNA is TGTGCCAGTAGTATGGGTCCGCAGCACAAGTACGAGCAGTACTTC. As protein: CASSMGPQHKYEQYF.